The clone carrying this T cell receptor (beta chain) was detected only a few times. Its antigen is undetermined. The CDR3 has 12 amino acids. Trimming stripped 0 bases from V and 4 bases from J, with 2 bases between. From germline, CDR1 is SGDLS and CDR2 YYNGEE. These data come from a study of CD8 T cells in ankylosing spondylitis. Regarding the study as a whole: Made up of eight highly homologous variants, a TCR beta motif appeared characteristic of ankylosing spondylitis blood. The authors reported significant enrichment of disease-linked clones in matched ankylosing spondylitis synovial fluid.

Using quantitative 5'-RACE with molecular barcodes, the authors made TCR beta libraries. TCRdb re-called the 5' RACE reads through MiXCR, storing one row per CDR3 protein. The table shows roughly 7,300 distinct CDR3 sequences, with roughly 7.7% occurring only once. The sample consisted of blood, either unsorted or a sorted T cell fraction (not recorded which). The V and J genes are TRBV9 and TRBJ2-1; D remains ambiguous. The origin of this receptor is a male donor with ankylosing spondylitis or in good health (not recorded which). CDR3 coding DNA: TGTGCCAGCAGCGTAGATTACAATGAGCAGTTCTTC. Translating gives CASSVDYNEQFF.